Included here is one T cell receptor beta chain sequence, with context. This clonotype has a count of ten or more. Its antigen target is currently unknown. No much larger clonotype is one base removed from it; base qualities were not supplied. CDR1 SGHNT and CDR2 YYREEE are derived from the germline V gene (reference sequence). Trimming takes 0 bases from V and 4 bases from J, and the germline ends sit 17 bases apart. Its CDR3 holds 17 amino acids, cysteine through phenylalanine. Of all the DNA, just the CDR3 is kept, 51 bases in frame from base 1. Sequencing was performed on an Illumina NovaSeq 6000. cDNA libraries for TCRalpha and TCRbeta were prepared by 5'RACE using constant-segment primers, with sample barcodes and unique molecular identifiers added. RNA was extracted from every sample with Trizol reagent. Amplification of the libraries took two PCR steps, and the second step added a second sample barcode plus Illumina TruSeq adapters. Libraries were sequenced on an Illumina NovaSeq with 2 x 150 bp paired-end reads. From the authors' description of their analysis: With migec v1.2.7, reads were demultiplexed and then collapsed into UMI-guided consensus sequences. Using mixcr v2.1.11, UMI consensuses were aligned to TRA and TRB V and J templates and then assembled into clonotypes. Expanded or contracted clonotypes were those called significant by both edgeR and NoisET, with noise models trained on biological replicates. For edgeR calls, the thresholds were a false discovery rate-adjusted p below 0.01 and a log2 fold-change of 1. As an exploratory analysis of dynamics, max-normalized trajectories of the 1000 most abundant clonotypes were examined by PCA with hierarchical clustering. Separately sequenced CD4+ and CD8+ repertoires were used to assign a CD4 or CD8 phenotype to each responding clone. TCRdb reprocessing: public reads trimmed at Q25 with fastp, clones called with MiXCR, in-frame beta chains kept. Rows with a matching CDR3 protein are joined into one entry that keeps the most common DNA and genes. It is TCRdb's table, rather than the study itself, that gives the V and J calls and clone size. The sample table lists 350,000 to 500,000 distinct CDR3 sequences, about 20% of them with a count of one. The biggest ten clones account for 20% to 25% of the sample.

The sample comes from a study of T-cell memory formation after mild COVID-19 (dated by TCRdb to the early 2020s). Regarding the complete study: TCR sequence clusters from the two donors were found to be largely donor specific. Longitudinal TCRalpha and TCRbeta repertoire sequencing tracked T-cell clones expanding and contracting after mild COVID-19 in two donors. Two young, previously healthy adult volunteers, one female and one male, were included in the cohort.

PBMCs were isolated by Ficoll-Paque density gradient centrifugation. Overall study results and their limits: Contracting CD4+ clones were found mainly in CM and EM memory subsets, while CD8+ clones were enriched in EMRA. Clones that contracted from day 15 to 85 showed balanced CD4/CD8 phenotypes, whereas a second wave of clones that expanded from day 15 to 37 leaned towards CD4+. The second-wave clones that peaked on day 37 were not confirmed to be SARS-CoV-2 specific. Only a couple of mild cases were covered by the study, and larger cohorts that include severe cases with pre-infection samples were considered necessary. Some responding clones were detected in pre-infection memory, which suggested that pre-existing cross-reactive memory T cells had joined the SARS-CoV-2 response.

This clonotype was obtained from a man aged 18 to 29 who had mild COVID-19 (a few samples of this study predate the infection). The sample titles of this study are shuffled in the database, so cell type and time point are left out; the donor was told from shared clones. Sequencing used PBMCs or a T cell subset sorted from them (not recorded which). The chain is encoded by TRBV5-4 joined to TRBJ2-1, with no confidently assigned D gene. At the DNA level, the sequence is TGTGCCAGCAGCTTGGGTTTGCTGAGTAGTGGTTACAATGAGCAGTTCTTC. It translates as CASSLGLLSSGYNEQFF. The full variable domain, with segments outside the CDR3 supplied by the reference TRBV5-4 and TRBJ2-1 proteins, appears as ETGVTQSPTHLIKTRGQQVTLRCSSQSGHNTVSWYQQALGQGPQFIFQYYREEENGRGNFPPRFSGLQFPNYSSELNVNALELDDSALYLCASSLGLLSSGYNEQFFGPGTRLTVL.